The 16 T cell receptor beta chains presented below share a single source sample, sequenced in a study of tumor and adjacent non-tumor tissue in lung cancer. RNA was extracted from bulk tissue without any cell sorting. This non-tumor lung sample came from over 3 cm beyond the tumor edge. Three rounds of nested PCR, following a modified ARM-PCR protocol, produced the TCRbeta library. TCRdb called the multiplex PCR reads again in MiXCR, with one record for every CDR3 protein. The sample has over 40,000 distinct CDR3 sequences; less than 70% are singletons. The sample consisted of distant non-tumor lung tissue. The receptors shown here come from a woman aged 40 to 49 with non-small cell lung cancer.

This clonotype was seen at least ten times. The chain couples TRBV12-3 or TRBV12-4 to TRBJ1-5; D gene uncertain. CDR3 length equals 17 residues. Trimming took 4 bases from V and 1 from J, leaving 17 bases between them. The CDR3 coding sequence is TGTGCCAGCAGTTCGCTCGGGAGAGCCGGGAGCAATCAGCCCCAGCATTTT. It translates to CASSSLGRAGSNQPQHF.

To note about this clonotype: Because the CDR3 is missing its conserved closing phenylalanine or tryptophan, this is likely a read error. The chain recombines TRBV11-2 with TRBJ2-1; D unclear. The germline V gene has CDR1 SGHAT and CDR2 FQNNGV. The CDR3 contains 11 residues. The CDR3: CAISFATEQFY. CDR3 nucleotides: TGTGCCATCAGCTTCGCGACTGAGCAGTTCTAC.

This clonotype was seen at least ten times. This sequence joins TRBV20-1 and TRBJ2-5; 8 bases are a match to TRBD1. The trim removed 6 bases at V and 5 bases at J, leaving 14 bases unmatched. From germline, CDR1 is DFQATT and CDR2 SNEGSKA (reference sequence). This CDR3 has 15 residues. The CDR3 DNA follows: TGCAGTGCCCCCCGGGGCGCAGGGGGCTGGGAGACCCAGTACTTC. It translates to CSAPRGAGGWETQYF.

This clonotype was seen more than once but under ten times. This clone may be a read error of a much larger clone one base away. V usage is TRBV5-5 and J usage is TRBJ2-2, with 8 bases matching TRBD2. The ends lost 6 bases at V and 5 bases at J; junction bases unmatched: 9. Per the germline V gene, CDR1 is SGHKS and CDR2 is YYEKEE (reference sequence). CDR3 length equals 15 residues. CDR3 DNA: TGTGCCAGCATACTCGGGGGGGCCGGGACCGGGGAGCTGTTTTTT. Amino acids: CASILGGAGTGELFF.

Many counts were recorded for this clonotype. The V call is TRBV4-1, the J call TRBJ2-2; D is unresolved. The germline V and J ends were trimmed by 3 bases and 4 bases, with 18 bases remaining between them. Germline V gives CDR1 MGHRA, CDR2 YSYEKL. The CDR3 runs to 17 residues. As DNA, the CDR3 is TGCGCCAGCAGCCAGGTACAGAGTTCCCTTGGCACCGGGGAGCTGTTTTTT. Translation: CASSQVQSSLGTGELFF.

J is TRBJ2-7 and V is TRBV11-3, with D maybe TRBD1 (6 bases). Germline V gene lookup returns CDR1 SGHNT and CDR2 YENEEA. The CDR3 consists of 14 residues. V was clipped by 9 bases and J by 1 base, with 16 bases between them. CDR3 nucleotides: TGTGCCAGTATCCCTGTACAGGGTTCCTACGAGCAGTACTTC. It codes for CASIPVQGSYEQYF.

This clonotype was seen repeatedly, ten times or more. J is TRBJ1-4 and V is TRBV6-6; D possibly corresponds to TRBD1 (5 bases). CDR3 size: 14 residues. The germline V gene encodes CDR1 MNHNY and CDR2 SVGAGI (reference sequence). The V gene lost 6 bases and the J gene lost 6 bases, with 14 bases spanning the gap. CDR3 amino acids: CASRPDSHHEKLFF. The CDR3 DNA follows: TGTGCCAGCAGACCTGACAGTCACCATGAAAAACTGTTTTTT.

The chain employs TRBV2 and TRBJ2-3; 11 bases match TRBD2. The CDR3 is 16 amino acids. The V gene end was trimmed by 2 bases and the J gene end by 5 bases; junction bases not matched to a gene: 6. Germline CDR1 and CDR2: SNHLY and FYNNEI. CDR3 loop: CASSESSGGALDTQYF. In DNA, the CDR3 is TGTGCCAGCAGTGAAAGTAGCGGGGGGGCCCTAGATACGCAGTATTTT. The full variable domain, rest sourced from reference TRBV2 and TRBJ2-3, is EPEVTQTPSHQVTQMGQEVILRCVPISNHLYFYWYRQILGQKVEFLVSFYNNEISEKSEIFDDQFSVERPDGSNFTLKIRSTKLEDSAMYFCASSESSGGALDTQYFGPGTRLTVL.

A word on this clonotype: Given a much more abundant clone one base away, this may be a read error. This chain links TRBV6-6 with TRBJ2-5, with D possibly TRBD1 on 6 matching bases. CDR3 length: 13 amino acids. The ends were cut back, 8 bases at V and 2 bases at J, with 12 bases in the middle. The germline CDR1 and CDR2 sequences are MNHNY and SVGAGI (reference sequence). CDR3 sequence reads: CASVDRIQETQYF. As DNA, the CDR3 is TGTGCCAGCGTAGACAGGATTCAAGAGACCCAGTACTTC.

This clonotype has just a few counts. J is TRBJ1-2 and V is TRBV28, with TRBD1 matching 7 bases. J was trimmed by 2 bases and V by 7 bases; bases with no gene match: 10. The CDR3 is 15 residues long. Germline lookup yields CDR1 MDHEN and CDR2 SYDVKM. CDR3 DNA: TGTGCCAGCACCCACAGCTCGGGACAGAACTATGGCTACACCTTC. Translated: CASTHSSGQNYGYTF.

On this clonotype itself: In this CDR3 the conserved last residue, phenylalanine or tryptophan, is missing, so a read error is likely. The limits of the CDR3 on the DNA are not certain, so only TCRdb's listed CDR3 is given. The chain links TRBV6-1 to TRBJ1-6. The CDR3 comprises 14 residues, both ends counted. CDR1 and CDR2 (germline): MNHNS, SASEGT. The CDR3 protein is CASSEASYDSPLYY.

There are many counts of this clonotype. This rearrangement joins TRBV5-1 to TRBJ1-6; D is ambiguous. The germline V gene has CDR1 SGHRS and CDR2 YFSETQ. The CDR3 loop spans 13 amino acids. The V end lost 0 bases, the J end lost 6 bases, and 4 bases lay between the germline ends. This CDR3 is CASSLAINSPLHF. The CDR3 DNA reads TGCGCCAGCAGCTTGGCCATTAATTCACCCCTCCACTTT.

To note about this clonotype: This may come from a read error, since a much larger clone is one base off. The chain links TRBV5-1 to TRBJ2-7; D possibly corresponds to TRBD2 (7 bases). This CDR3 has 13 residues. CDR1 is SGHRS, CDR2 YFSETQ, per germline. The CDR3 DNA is TGCGCCAGCAGCTTTGCTCCGCCGGGGGGCCAGCACTTC. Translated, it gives CASSFAPPGGQHF.

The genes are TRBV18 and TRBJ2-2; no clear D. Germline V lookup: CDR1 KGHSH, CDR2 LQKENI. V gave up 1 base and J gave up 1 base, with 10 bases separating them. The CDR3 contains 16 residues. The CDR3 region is CASSPRLGVNTGELFF. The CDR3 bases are TGTGCCAGCTCACCACGGCTTGGGGTGAACACCGGGGAGCTGTTTTTT.

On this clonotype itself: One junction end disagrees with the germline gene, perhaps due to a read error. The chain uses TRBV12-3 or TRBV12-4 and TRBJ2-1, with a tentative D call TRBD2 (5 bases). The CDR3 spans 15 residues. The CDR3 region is CTSSLGSGRYNEQFF. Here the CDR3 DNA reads TGCACCAGCAGTTTAGGGAGTGGGAGATACAATGAGCAGTTCTTC.

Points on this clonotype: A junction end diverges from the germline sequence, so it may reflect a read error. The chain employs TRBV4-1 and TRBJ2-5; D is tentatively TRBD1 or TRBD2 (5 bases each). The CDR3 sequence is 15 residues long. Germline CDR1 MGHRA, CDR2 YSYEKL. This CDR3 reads CASSQDRDGVGTQYF. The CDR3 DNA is TGCGCCAGCAGCCAAGATCGGGACGGGGTCGGGACCCAGTATTTC.